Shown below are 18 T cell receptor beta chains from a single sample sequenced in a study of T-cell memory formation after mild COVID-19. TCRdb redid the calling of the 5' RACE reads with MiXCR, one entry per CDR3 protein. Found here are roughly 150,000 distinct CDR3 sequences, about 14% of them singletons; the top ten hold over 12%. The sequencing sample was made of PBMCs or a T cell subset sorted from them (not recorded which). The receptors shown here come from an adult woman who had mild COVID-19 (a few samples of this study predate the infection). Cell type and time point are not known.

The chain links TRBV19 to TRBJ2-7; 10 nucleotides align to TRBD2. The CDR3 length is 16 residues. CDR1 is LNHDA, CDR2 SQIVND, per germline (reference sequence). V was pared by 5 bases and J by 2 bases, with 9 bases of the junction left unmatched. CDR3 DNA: TGTGCCAGTAGTCGCGGAGGACTAGCGGAAGCCTACGAGCAGTACTTC. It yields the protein CASSRGGLAEAYEQYF.

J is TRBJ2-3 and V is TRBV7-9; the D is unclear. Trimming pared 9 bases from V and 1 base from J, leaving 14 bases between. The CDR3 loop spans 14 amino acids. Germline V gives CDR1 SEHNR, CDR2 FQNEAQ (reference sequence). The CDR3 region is CARQAIRGTDTQYF. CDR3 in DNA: TGTGCCAGGCAGGCCATCCGAGGCACAGATACGCAGTATTTT. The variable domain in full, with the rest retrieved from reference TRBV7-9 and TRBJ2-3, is DTGVSQNPRHKITKRGQNVTFRCDPISEHNRLYWYRQTLGQGPEFLTYFQNEAQLEKSRLLSDRFSAERPKGSFSTLEIQRTEQGDSAMYLCARQAIRGTDTQYFGPGTRLTVL.

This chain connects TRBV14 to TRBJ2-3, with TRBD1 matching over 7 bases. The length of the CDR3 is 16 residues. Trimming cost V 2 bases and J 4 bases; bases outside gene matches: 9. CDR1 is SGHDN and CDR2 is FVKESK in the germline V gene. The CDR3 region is CASSQKDRLPPDTQYF. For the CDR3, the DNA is TGTGCCAGCAGCCAAAAGGACAGGCTACCCCCAGATACGCAGTATTTT.

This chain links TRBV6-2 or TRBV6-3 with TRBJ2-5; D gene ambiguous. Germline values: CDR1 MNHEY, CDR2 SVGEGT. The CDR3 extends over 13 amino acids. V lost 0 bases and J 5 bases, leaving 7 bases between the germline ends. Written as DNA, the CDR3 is TGTGCCAGCAGTTACTCCAGTCGGGAGACCCAGTACTTC. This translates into CASSYSSRETQYF.

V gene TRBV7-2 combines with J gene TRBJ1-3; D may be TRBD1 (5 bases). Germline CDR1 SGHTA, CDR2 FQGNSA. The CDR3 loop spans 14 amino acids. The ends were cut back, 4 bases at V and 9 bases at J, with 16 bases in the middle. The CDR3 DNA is TGTGCCAGCAGCTCTAAGGGGATCGGAGGCACCATATATTTT. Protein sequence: CASSSKGIGGTIYF.

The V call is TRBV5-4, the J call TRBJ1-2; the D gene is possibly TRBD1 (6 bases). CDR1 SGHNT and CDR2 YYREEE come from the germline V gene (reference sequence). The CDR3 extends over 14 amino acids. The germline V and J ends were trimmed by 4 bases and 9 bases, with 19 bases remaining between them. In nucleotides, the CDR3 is TGTGCCAGCAGCCGGGGTTACAGGGAGGATAGCTACACCTTC. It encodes CASSRGYREDSYTF.

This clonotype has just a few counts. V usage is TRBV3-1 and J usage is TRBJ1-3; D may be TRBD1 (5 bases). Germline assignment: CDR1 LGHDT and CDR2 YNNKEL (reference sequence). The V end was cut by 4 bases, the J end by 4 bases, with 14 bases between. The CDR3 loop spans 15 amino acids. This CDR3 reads CASSRSGSAGNTIYF. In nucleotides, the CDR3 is TGTGCCAGCAGCCGCTCAGGGTCGGCCGGAAACACCATATATTTT.

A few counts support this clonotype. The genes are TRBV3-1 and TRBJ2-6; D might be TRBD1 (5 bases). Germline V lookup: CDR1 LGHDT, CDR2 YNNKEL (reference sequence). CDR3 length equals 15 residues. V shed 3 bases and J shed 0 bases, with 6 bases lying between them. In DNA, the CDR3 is TGTGCCAGCAGCCATACAGGCTCTGGGGCCAACGTCCTGACTTTC. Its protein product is CASSHTGSGANVLTF.

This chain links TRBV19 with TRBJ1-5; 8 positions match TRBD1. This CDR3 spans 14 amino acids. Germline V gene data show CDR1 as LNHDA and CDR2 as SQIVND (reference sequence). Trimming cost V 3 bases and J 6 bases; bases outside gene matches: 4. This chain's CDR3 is CASSIPGGLQPQHF. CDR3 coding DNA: TGTGCCAGTAGTATCCCAGGGGGCCTTCAGCCCCAGCATTTT.

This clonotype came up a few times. The CDR3 reads CASSPKGTRSYEQYF. In nucleotides, the CDR3 is TGTGCCAGCAGCCCGAAAGGGACCCGATCCTACGAGCAGTACTTC. The rearrangement links TRBV11-3 to TRBJ2-7; TRBD1 or TRBD2 may be the D gene (5 bases each). Trimming pared 5 bases from V and 1 base from J, leaving 15 bases between. Per germline, CDR1 SGHNT and CDR2 YENEEA. CDR3 length equals 15 residues.

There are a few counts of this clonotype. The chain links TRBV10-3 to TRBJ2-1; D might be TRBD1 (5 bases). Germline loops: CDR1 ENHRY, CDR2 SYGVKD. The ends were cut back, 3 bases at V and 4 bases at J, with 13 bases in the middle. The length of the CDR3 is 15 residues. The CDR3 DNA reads TGTGCCATCAGTGACCTCGGACAAGGATACAATGAGCAGTTCTTC. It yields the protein CAISDLGQGYNEQFF.

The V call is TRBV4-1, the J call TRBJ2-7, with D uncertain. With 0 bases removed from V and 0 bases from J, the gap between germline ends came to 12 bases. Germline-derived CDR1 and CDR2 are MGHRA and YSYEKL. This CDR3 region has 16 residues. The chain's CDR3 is CASSQEVASSSYEQYF. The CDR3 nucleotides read TGCGCCAGCAGCCAAGAGGTAGCTTCTAGCTCCTACGAGCAGTACTTC.

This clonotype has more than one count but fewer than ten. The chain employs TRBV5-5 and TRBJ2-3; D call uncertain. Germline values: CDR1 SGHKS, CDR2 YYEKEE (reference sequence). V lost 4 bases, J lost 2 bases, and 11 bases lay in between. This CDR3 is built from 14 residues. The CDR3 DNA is TGTGCCAGCAGCCTTTCCTGGGTCACAGATACGCAGTATTTT. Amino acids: CASSLSWVTDTQYF.

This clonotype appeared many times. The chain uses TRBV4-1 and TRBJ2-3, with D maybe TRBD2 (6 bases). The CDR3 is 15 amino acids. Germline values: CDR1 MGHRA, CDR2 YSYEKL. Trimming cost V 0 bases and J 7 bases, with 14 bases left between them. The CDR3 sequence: CASSQEALLANTQYF. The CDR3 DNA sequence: TGCGCCAGCAGCCAAGAAGCCTTGCTAGCGAATACGCAGTATTTT.

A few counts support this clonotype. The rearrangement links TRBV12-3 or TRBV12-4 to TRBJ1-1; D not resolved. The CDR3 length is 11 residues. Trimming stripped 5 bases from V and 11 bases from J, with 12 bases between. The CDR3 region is CASSPGYRAFF. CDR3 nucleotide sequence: TGTGCCAGCAGTCCGGGGTATCGTGCTTTCTTT.

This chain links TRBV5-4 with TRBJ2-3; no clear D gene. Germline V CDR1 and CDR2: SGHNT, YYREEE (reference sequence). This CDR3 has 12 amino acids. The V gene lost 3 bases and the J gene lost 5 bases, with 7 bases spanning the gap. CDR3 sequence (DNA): TGTGCCAGCAGCTCGAAAGAAGATACGCAGTATTTT. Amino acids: CASSSKEDTQYF.

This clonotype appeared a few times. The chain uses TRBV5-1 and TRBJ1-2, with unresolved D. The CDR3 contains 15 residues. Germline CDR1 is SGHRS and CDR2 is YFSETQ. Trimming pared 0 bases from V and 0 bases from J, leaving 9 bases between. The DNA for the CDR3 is TGCGCCAGCAGCTTGGGAGGGCTAGCTAACTATGGCTACACCTTC. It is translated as CASSLGGLANYGYTF.

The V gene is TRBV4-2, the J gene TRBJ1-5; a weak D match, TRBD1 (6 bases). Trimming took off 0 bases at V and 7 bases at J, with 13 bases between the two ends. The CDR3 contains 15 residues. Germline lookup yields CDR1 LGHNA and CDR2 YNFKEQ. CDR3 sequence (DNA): TGTGCCAGCAGCCAAGATGGGGGGCGCGGACAGCCCCAGCATTTT. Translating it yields CASSQDGGRGQPQHF.